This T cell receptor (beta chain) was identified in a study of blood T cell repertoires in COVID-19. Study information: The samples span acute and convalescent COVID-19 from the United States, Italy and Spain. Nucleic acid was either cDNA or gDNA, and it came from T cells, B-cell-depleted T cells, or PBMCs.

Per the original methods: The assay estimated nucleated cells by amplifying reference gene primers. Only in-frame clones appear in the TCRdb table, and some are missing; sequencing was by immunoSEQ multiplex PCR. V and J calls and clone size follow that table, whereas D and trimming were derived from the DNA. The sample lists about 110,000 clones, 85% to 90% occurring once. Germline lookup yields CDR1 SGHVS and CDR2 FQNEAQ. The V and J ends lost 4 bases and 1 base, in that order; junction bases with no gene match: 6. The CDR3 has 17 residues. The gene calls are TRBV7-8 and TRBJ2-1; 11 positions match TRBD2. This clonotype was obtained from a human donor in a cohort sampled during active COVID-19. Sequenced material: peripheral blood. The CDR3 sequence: CASSSRLAGPSYNEQFF. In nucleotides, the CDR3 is TGTGCCAGCAGCTCCAGACTAGCGGGGCCGTCCTACAATGAGCAGTTCTTC.